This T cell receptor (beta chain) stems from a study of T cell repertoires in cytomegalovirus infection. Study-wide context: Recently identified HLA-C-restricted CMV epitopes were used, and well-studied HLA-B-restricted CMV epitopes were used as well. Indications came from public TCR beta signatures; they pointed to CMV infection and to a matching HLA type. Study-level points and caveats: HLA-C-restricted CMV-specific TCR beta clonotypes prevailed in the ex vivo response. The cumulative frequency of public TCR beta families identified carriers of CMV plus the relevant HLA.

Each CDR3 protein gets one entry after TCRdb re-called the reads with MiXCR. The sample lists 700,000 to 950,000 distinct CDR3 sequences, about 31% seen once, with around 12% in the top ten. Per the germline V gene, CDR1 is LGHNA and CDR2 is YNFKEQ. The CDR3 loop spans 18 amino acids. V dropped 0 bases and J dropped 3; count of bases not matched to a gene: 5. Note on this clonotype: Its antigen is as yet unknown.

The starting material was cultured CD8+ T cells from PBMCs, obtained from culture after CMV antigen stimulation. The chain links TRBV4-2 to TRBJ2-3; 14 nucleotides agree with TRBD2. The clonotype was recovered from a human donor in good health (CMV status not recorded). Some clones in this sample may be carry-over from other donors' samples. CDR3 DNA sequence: TGTGCCAGCAGCCAAGATGGGGGACTAGCGGGGGTAACAGATACGCAGTATTTT. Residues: CASSQDGGLAGVTDTQYF.